This record concerns one T cell receptor (beta chain) sequence. Its antigen remains unidentified. This entry belongs to a study of tumor-infiltrating lymphocytes in primary liver carcinoma. Points from the study as a whole: The study found a significantly higher top-250-clone fraction in tumors than in blood (p = 0.039).

Using a constant-region primer together with ProtoScript II reverse transcriptase, TCR beta cDNA was made from about 500 ng of total RNA. Sequencing libraries for TCR beta derived from three nested multiplex PCR rounds that used slightly modified ARM-PCR. For 10 cycles apiece, the opening two PCR rounds ran with TRBV1-TRBV30 forward primers and a C-beta reverse primer. TCRdb independently ran MiXCR on the multiplex PCR reads; one entry per CDR3 protein. The sample comprises about 200,000 distinct CDR3 sequences, less than 65% of which are singletons, and under 7.5% rests with the top ten. The researchers obtained blood RNA from unsorted whole blood and also extracted germline DNA. After removal of 8 bases from V and 4 bases from J, the junction contained 14 bases not matched to a gene. The CDR3 has 16 residues. Germline loops: CDR1 SGHAT, CDR2 FQNNGV.

Sequencing was done on a sample of peripheral blood. The origin of this receptor is an older woman with primary liver carcinoma and hepatitis B virus infection. This chain joins TRBV11-2 and TRBJ2-1, with 7 bases matching TRBD2. This CDR3 reads CASCQVAGAPYNEQFF. The DNA for the CDR3 is TGTGCCAGCTGCCAGGTGGCGGGAGCCCCATACAATGAGCAGTTCTTC. Supplemented by reference TRBV11-2 and TRBJ2-1, the full variable domain reads EAGVAQSPRYKIIEKRQSVAFWCNPISGHATLYWYQQILGQGPKLLIQFQNNGVVDDSQLPKDRFSAERLKGVDSTLKIQPAKLEDSAVYLCASCQVAGAPYNEQFFGPGTRLTVL.